This TCR beta chain was profiled in a study of blood T cell repertoires in COVID-19. Study-wide context: From T cells, B-cell-depleted T cells, or PBMCs came the material, which was cDNA or gDNA.

Authors' methods: Amplification of reference gene primers provided the estimated nucleated cell counts. TCRdb's table, derived via immunoSEQ multiplex PCR, lists solely in-frame clones and lacks some. V, J and clone size are those of that table, while D and trimming were read from the DNA. The repertoire holds about 170,000 clones, with 70% to 85% as singletons. Trimming took 8 bases from V and 6 from J; bases not matched to a gene: 13. The germline CDR1 and CDR2 sequences are SEHNR and FQNEAQ (reference sequence). The CDR3 spans 17 residues. The chain links TRBV7-9 to TRBJ2-1; the match to TRBD2 covers 13 bases. This receptor was taken from a woman between 40 and 50 years old with COVID-19, enrolled during active disease. Sequences were obtained from peripheral blood. The CDR3: CASPTGTSGKRLNEQFF. The DNA of the CDR3 is TGTGCCAGCCCCACCGGGACTAGCGGGAAAAGGCTCAATGAGCAGTTCTTC. Complete variable domain (other parts from reference TRBV7-9 and TRBJ2-1): DTGVSQNPRHKITKRGQNVTFRCDPISEHNRLYWYRQTLGQGPEFLTYFQNEAQLEKSRLLSDRFSAERPKGSFSTLEIQRTEQGDSAMYLCASPTGTSGKRLNEQFFGPGTRLTVL.